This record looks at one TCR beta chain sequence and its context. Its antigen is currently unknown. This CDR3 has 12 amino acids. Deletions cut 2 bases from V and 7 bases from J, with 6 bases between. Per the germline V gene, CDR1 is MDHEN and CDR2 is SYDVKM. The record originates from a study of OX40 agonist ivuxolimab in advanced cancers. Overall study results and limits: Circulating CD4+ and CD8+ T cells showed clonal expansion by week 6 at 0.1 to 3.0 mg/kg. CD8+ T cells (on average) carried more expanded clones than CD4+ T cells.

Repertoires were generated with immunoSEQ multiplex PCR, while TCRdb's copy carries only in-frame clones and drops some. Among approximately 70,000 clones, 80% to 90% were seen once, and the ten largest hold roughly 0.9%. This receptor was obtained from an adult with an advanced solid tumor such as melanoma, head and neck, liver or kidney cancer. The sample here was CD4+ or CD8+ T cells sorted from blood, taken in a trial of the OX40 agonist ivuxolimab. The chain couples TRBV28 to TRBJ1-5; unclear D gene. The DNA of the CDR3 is TGTGCCAGCAGTTTAGGTTTCCAGCCCCAGCATTTT. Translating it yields CASSLGFQPQHF.